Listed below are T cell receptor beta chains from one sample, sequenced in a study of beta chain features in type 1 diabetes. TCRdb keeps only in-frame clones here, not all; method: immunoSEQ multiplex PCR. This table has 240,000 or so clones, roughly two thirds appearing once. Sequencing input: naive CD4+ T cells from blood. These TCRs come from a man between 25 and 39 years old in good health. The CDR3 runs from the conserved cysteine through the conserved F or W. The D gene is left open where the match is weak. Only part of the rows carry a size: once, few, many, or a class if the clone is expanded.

CDR3 protein: CASSQDPGEGGLSEAFF
CDR3 DNA: TGTGCCAGCAGCCAGGATCCAGGGGAGGGAGGTTTATCTGAAGCTTTCTTT
J gene: TRBJ1-1
D gene: -
clone size: -
CDR3 length: 17
V gene: TRBV4-2

CDR3 protein: CASSPGQGPYEQYF
CDR3 DNA: TGTGCCAGCAGCCCCGGACAGGGGCCCTACGAGCAGTACTTC
J gene: TRBJ2-7
D gene: TRBD1
clone size: -
CDR3 length: 14
V gene: TRBV7-2

CDR3 protein: CASSLAETYTF
CDR3 DNA: TGTGCCAGCAGCTTAGCGGAGACCTACACCTTC
J gene: TRBJ1-2
D gene: -
clone size: -
CDR3 length: 11
V gene: TRBV7-9

CDR3 protein: CAWSFYNSPLHF
CDR3 DNA: TGTGCCTGGAGTTTCTATAATTCACCCCTCCACTTT
J gene: TRBJ1-6
D gene: -
clone size: -
CDR3 length: 12
V gene: TRBV30

CDR3 protein: CASSVQGTGSGYTF
CDR3 DNA: TGTGCCAGCAGCGTACAGGGGACAGGGAGTGGCTACACCTTC
J gene: TRBJ1-2
D gene: TRBD1
clone size: -
CDR3 length: 14
V gene: TRBV6-6

CDR3 protein: CAWRAPRPLGEQYF
CDR3 DNA: TGTGCCTGGAGGGCCCCGCGGCCGTTGGGCGAGCAGTACTTC
J gene: TRBJ2-7
D gene: -
clone size: -
CDR3 length: 14
V gene: TRBV30

CDR3 protein: CSAWTNYGYTF
CDR3 DNA: TGCAGTGCTTGGACTAACTATGGCTACACCTTC
J gene: TRBJ1-2
D gene: -
clone size: -
CDR3 length: 11
V gene: TRBV20-1

CDR3 protein: CASSQPTSGSTDTQYF
CDR3 DNA: TGCGCCAGCAGCCAACCGACTAGCGGAAGCACAGATACGCAGTATTTT
J gene: TRBJ2-3
D gene: TRBD2
clone size: few
CDR3 length: 16
V gene: TRBV4-1

CDR3 protein: CAISESPAYEQYF
CDR3 DNA: TGTGCCATCAGTGAGTCTCCAGCCTACGAGCAGTACTTC
J gene: TRBJ2-7
D gene: -
clone size: -
CDR3 length: 13
V gene: TRBV10-3

CDR3 protein: CASSFVQMAPQHF
CDR3 DNA: TGTGCCAGCAGCTTTGTACAGATGGCGCCCCAGCATTTT
J gene: TRBJ1-5
D gene: -
clone size: once
CDR3 length: 13
V gene: TRBV7-2

CDR3 protein: CSVKGFSGNTIYF
CDR3 DNA: TGCAGCGTTAAGGGCTTCTCTGGAAACACCATATATTTT
J gene: TRBJ1-3
D gene: -
clone size: -
CDR3 length: 13
V gene: TRBV29-1

CDR3 protein: CAISSRSLGYTEAFF
CDR3 DNA: TGTGCCATCAGTAGTAGGAGCCTAGGCTACACTGAAGCTTTCTTT
J gene: TRBJ1-1
D gene: -
clone size: -
CDR3 length: 15
V gene: TRBV6-5

CDR3 protein: CATSVGDSSNQPQHF
CDR3 DNA: TGTGCCACCAGCGTAGGGGACAGTAGCAATCAGCCCCAGCATTTT
J gene: TRBJ1-5
D gene: TRBD1
clone size: -
CDR3 length: 15
V gene: TRBV15

CDR3 protein: CASSLKHRQGEQFF
CDR3 DNA: TGTGCCAGCAGCTTGAAGCACAGGCAGGGTGAGCAGTTCTTC
J gene: TRBJ2-1
D gene: -
clone size: once
CDR3 length: 14
V gene: TRBV21-1

CDR3 protein: CASSPRQGDYNEQFF
CDR3 DNA: TGTGCCAGCAGCCCAAGACAGGGGGATTACAATGAGCAGTTCTTC
J gene: TRBJ2-1
D gene: TRBD1
clone size: -
CDR3 length: 15
V gene: TRBV5-4

CDR3 protein: CSVGHGGTQYF
CDR3 DNA: TGCAGCGTTGGTCATGGAGGGACGCAGTATTTT
J gene: TRBJ2-3
D gene: -
clone size: -
CDR3 length: 11
V gene: TRBV29-1

CDR3 protein: CASRTDPYEQYF
CDR3 DNA: TGTGCCAGCCGGACGGATCCCTACGAGCAGTACTTC
J gene: TRBJ2-7
D gene: -
clone size: -
CDR3 length: 12
V gene: TRBV27

CDR3 protein: CASSLTSGSRELFF
CDR3 DNA: TGTGCCAGCAGCCTGACTAGCGGGAGTAGGGAGCTGTTTTTT
J gene: TRBJ2-2
D gene: TRBD2
clone size: once
CDR3 length: 14
V gene: TRBV5-4

CDR3 protein: CASNERTSTDTQYF
CDR3 DNA: TGTGCCAGCAATGAGAGGACAAGCACAGATACGCAGTATTTT
J gene: TRBJ2-3
D gene: -
clone size: -
CDR3 length: 14
V gene: TRBV25-1

CDR3 protein: CAWSIPGTSGFF
CDR3 DNA: TGTGCCTGGAGTATCCCAGGGACTAGCGGGTTCTTC
J gene: TRBJ2-1
D gene: TRBD2
clone size: -
CDR3 length: 12
V gene: TRBV30

CDR3 protein: CSATGGYEQYF
CDR3 DNA: TGCAGCGCTACAGGGGGCTACGAGCAGTACTTC
J gene: TRBJ2-7
D gene: TRBD1
clone size: -
CDR3 length: 11
V gene: TRBV29-1

CDR3 protein: CASSADSAGYEKLFF
CDR3 DNA: TGTGCCAGCAGCGCAGACAGTGCAGGGTATGAAAAACTGTTTTTT
J gene: TRBJ1-4
D gene: -
clone size: -
CDR3 length: 15
V gene: TRBV9

CDR3 protein: CASSNRDSLDEQYF
CDR3 DNA: TGTGCCAGCAGTAACCGGGACAGCCTAGACGAGCAGTACTTC
J gene: TRBJ2-7
D gene: TRBD1
clone size: -
CDR3 length: 14
V gene: TRBV25-1

CDR3 protein: CASSSSLRINTGELFF
CDR3 DNA: TGTGCCAGCAGCTCCTCCTTGCGGATAAACACCGGGGAGCTGTTTTTT
J gene: TRBJ2-2
D gene: -
clone size: -
CDR3 length: 16
V gene: TRBV7-9

CDR3 protein: CASSFSGPLSGANVLTF
CDR3 DNA: TGTGCCAGCAGTTTCAGCGGGCCTCTCTCTGGGGCCAACGTCCTGACTTTC
J gene: TRBJ2-6
D gene: -
clone size: -
CDR3 length: 17
V gene: TRBV28

CDR3 protein: CASSPTGGSGETQYF
CDR3 DNA: TGTGCCAGCTCACCCACAGGGGGCTCCGGGGAGACCCAGTACTTC
J gene: TRBJ2-5
D gene: TRBD1
clone size: -
CDR3 length: 15
V gene: TRBV18

CDR3 protein: CAWRPRRDSKAFF
CDR3 DNA: TGTGCCTGGAGGCCTCGGAGGGACAGTAAAGCTTTCTTT
J gene: TRBJ1-1
D gene: TRBD1
clone size: few
CDR3 length: 13
V gene: TRBV30

CDR3 protein: CASSRLAGPGVDEQYF
CDR3 DNA: TGTGCCAGCAGCCGTCTAGCGGGCCCAGGGGTCGACGAGCAGTACTTC
J gene: TRBJ2-7
D gene: TRBD2
clone size: few
CDR3 length: 16
V gene: TRBV7-9

CDR3 protein: CACGQPNTEAFF
CDR3 DNA: TGTGCCTGTGGACAGCCGAACACTGAAGCTTTCTTT
J gene: TRBJ1-1
D gene: -
clone size: -
CDR3 length: 12
V gene: TRBV30

CDR3 protein: CASNGGFTDTQYF
CDR3 DNA: TGTGCCAGTAATGGGGGTTTCACAGATACGCAGTATTTT
J gene: TRBJ2-3
D gene: -
clone size: once
CDR3 length: 13
V gene: TRBV11-2

CDR3 protein: CASSVLAGGPMWADTQYF
CDR3 DNA: TGTGCCAGCAGCGTACTAGCGGGAGGGCCGATGTGGGCAGATACGCAGTATTTT
J gene: TRBJ2-3
D gene: TRBD2
clone size: -
CDR3 length: 18
V gene: TRBV9

CDR3 protein: CRTAGENGYTF
CDR3 DNA: TGCAGGACGGCAGGGGAAAATGGCTACACCTTC
J gene: TRBJ1-2
D gene: -
clone size: few
CDR3 length: 11
V gene: TRBV20-1

CDR3 protein: CASAGQGSNQPQHF
CDR3 DNA: TGTGCCAGCGCGGGACAGGGGAGCAATCAGCCCCAGCATTTT
J gene: TRBJ1-5
D gene: TRBD1
clone size: -
CDR3 length: 14
V gene: TRBV6-7

CDR3 protein: CASSLGGALNTGELFF
CDR3 DNA: TGTGCCAGCAGCTTAGGGGGAGCGCTTAACACCGGGGAGCTGTTTTTT
J gene: TRBJ2-2
D gene: -
clone size: -
CDR3 length: 16
V gene: TRBV7-9

CDR3 protein: CASQLLETQYF
CDR3 DNA: TGTGCCAGCCAGTTACTTGAGACCCAGTACTTC
J gene: TRBJ2-5
D gene: -
clone size: few
CDR3 length: 11
V gene: TRBV6-5

CDR3 protein: CSVVREGVGYGYTF
CDR3 DNA: TGCAGCGTTGTCAGAGAAGGGGTTGGGTATGGCTACACCTTC
J gene: TRBJ1-2
D gene: -
clone size: few
CDR3 length: 14
V gene: TRBV29-1

CDR3 protein: CAWSKLAGVYEQFF
CDR3 DNA: TGTGCCTGGAGTAAGTTAGCGGGAGTTTATGAGCAGTTCTTC
J gene: TRBJ2-1
D gene: TRBD2
clone size: few
CDR3 length: 14
V gene: TRBV30

CDR3 protein: CASSRDGFEQYF
CDR3 DNA: TGTGCCAGCAGTAGGGACGGCTTCGAGCAGTACTTC
J gene: TRBJ2-7
D gene: -
clone size: -
CDR3 length: 12
V gene: TRBV25-1

CDR3 protein: CASSPGTDGANVLTF
CDR3 DNA: TGTGCCAGCTCACCAGGCACAGACGGGGCCAACGTCCTGACTTTC
J gene: TRBJ2-6
D gene: -
clone size: -
CDR3 length: 15
V gene: TRBV18

CDR3 protein: CAWSDLQNYGYTF
CDR3 DNA: TGTGCCTGGAGTGATTTACAGAACTATGGCTACACCTTC
J gene: TRBJ1-2
D gene: -
clone size: -
CDR3 length: 13
V gene: TRBV30

CDR3 protein: CAISGTGGNYEQYF
CDR3 DNA: TGTGCCATCAGTGGCACAGGGGGCAATTACGAGCAGTACTTC
J gene: TRBJ2-7
D gene: TRBD1
clone size: few
CDR3 length: 14
V gene: TRBV10-3

CDR3 protein: CSVVEGTETQYF
CDR3 DNA: TGCAGCGTTGTTGAGGGGACGGAGACCCAGTACTTC
J gene: TRBJ2-5
D gene: -
clone size: -
CDR3 length: 12
V gene: TRBV29-1

CDR3 protein: CASSLGLSAKNIQYF
CDR3 DNA: TGTGCCAGCAGTTTAGGGCTCTCGGCCAAAAACATTCAGTACTTC
J gene: TRBJ2-4
D gene: -
clone size: -
CDR3 length: 15
V gene: TRBV27

CDR3 protein: CASSRDSNQPQHF
CDR3 DNA: TGTGCCAGCAGTCGGGACAGCAATCAGCCCCAGCATTTT
J gene: TRBJ1-5
D gene: -
clone size: -
CDR3 length: 13
V gene: TRBV2

CDR3 protein: CASTGAIQETQYF
CDR3 DNA: TGTGCCAGCACGGGGGCCATCCAAGAGACCCAGTACTTC
J gene: TRBJ2-5
D gene: -
clone size: few
CDR3 length: 13
V gene: TRBV28

CDR3 protein: CASRDSYGYTF
CDR3 DNA: TGTGCCAGCCGGGACAGCTATGGCTACACCTTC
J gene: TRBJ1-2
D gene: TRBD1
clone size: -
CDR3 length: 11
V gene: TRBV10-3

CDR3 protein: CSVRQGGTYEQYF
CDR3 DNA: TGCAGCGTGCGACAGGGGGGGACCTACGAGCAGTACTTC
J gene: TRBJ2-7
D gene: TRBD1
clone size: -
CDR3 length: 13
V gene: TRBV29-1

CDR3 protein: CASSQDRTYEQYF
CDR3 DNA: TGCGCCAGCAGCCAAGATAGGACCTACGAGCAGTACTTC
J gene: TRBJ2-7
D gene: -
clone size: -
CDR3 length: 13
V gene: TRBV4-1

CDR3 protein: CASSAWTGTEETQYF
CDR3 DNA: TGTGCCAGCAGCGCCTGGACAGGGACGGAAGAGACCCAGTACTTC
J gene: TRBJ2-5
D gene: TRBD1
clone size: -
CDR3 length: 15
V gene: TRBV9

CDR3 protein: CSAGLLSRETQYF
CDR3 DNA: TGCAGCGCGGGGCTCCTGAGTAGGGAGACCCAGTACTTC
J gene: TRBJ2-5
D gene: -
clone size: -
CDR3 length: 13
V gene: TRBV29-1

CDR3 protein: CASSPGLAGKSYEQYF
CDR3 DNA: TGTGCCAGCAGCCCGGGACTAGCGGGGAAATCCTACGAGCAGTACTTC
J gene: TRBJ2-7
D gene: TRBD2
clone size: -
CDR3 length: 16
V gene: TRBV7-6

CDR3 protein: CASSSRGLSYNEQFF
CDR3 DNA: TGTGCCAGCAGCTCCCGCGGGCTCTCCTACAATGAGCAGTTCTTC
J gene: TRBJ2-1
D gene: -
clone size: -
CDR3 length: 15
V gene: TRBV13

CDR3 protein: CASSRQGIRYGYTF
CDR3 DNA: TGTGCCAGTAGTCGACAGGGGATTCGGTATGGCTACACCTTC
J gene: TRBJ1-2
D gene: TRBD1
clone size: -
CDR3 length: 14
V gene: TRBV19

CDR3 protein: CSVLQGFSYNEQFF
CDR3 DNA: TGCAGCGTTTTACAGGGGTTTTCCTACAATGAGCAGTTCTTC
J gene: TRBJ2-1
D gene: TRBD1
clone size: -
CDR3 length: 14
V gene: TRBV29-1

CDR3 protein: CAISGKQGYNEQFF
CDR3 DNA: TGTGCCATCAGTGGAAAACAGGGATACAATGAGCAGTTCTTC
J gene: TRBJ2-1
D gene: -
clone size: -
CDR3 length: 14
V gene: TRBV10-3

CDR3 protein: CASSSRRGNEQFF
CDR3 DNA: TGTGCCAGCAGCTCCCGGAGAGGGAATGAGCAGTTCTTC
J gene: TRBJ2-1
D gene: -
clone size: -
CDR3 length: 13
V gene: TRBV7-2